One and the same sample provided the 3 T cell receptor beta chains below, sequenced in a study of T cells in localized non-small cell lung cancer. Clones were sequenced by immunoSEQ multiplex PCR, and TCRdb holds only the in-frame ones, with some missing. The sample has some 15,000 clones, over 70% seen once; the top ten hold approximately 28%. This specimen was peripheral blood, taken before any cancer treatment. The receptors stem from a male donor at least 60 years old with stage I lung adenocarcinoma.

The rearrangement links TRBV18 to TRBJ2-3; 7 bases fit TRBD1. Germline CDR1 reads KGHSH; CDR2 reads LQKENI. With 3 bases clipped from V and 2 bases from J, the junction kept 5 bases outside the gene matches. There are 15 residues in the CDR3. The CDR3 nucleotides are TGTGCCAGCTCACCCCCCGGGACAGTCACAGATACGCAGTATTTT. Residues: CASSPPGTVTDTQYF.

This clone appeared a single time. The chain employs TRBV30 and TRBJ1-5; D is unresolved. The germline V and J ends were trimmed by 1 base and 1 base, with 14 bases remaining between them. Per the germline V gene, CDR1 is GTSNPN and CDR2 is SVGIG (reference sequence). The length of the CDR3 is 16 residues. The CDR3, as DNA: TGTGCCTGGAGTGACCGCGGACTCCCGAGCAATCAGCCCCAGCATTTT. It yields the protein CAWSDRGLPSNQPQHF.

The chain links TRBV10-3 to TRBJ1-2, with D possibly TRBD1 on 5 matching bases. Per the germline V gene, CDR1 is ENHRY and CDR2 is SYGVKD. V was pared by 7 bases and J by 2 bases, with 14 bases between. The CDR3 has 14 residues. CDR3 amino acids: CAITTTDSNYGYTF. In DNA, the CDR3 is TGTGCCATCACCACGACAGACTCCAACTATGGCTACACCTTC.